This T cell receptor (beta chain) was documented in a study of cytomegalovirus exposure and HLA in healthy donors. The study ran its PCR with 60 Vbeta and 13 Jbeta primers. Measured with immunoSEQ multiplex PCR; TCRdb has only the in-frame clones, and not every one. The sample includes over 110,000 clones, roughly four fifths of them seen just once. Findings and limits, study-wide: In a later analysis, a genetic analysis reported fewer productive-TCR N-insertions in an Asian-associated ancestry cluster than the cohort average.

This clone was seen only a few times. What it binds is not known. Losses at the gene ends were 2 bases for V and 2 bases for J; bases not matched to a gene: 1. The CDR3 consists of 14 residues. Germline CDR1 and CDR2: SGHRS and YFSETQ. The J gene is TRBJ2-5, the V gene TRBV5-1; 9 nucleotides align to TRBD2. The sequencing input was PBMCs. The receptor was isolated from a woman between 45 and 60 years old in good health and CMV-seropositive. The CDR3 loop reads CASSFSGGQETQYF. The CDR3 DNA reads as TGCGCCAGCAGCTTTAGCGGGGGACAAGAGACCCAGTACTTC.